Listed below are T cell receptor beta chains from one sample, sequenced in a study of CD8 T cell repertoires and HIV-1 epitope variants. No antigens are known for them. Assay: immunoSEQ multiplex PCR; the TCRdb copy retains only in-frame clones and omits some. Of about 3,200 clones in the sample, under 80% are singletons; the top ten hold 43%. Sequencing was done on a sample of cultured CD8+ T cells derived from PBMCs. These receptors were collected from a male donor with HIV. Each CDR3 is given with its conserved first and last residue. Fields, in order: CDR3 protein, CDR3 DNA, clone size, V gene, J gene, D gene. The D gene is left open where the match is weak. Some rows mark clone size as missing; the rest say once, few, many or name a class of expanded clone.

CDR3: CASRRAGPVEGEQFF
DNA: TGTGCCAGCAGGAGAGCGGGCCCGGTCGAAGGTGAGCAGTTCTTC
size: -
V: TRBV2
J: TRBJ2-1
D: -

CDR3: CASMVGTEAFF
DNA: TGTGCCAGTATGGTGGGGACTGAAGCTTTCTTT
size: -
V: TRBV19
J: TRBJ1-1
D: -

CDR3: CASSQDNSRTANTEAFF
DNA: TGCGCCAGCAGCCAAGATAATAGCAGGACGGCGAACACTGAAGCTTTCTTT
size: -
V: TRBV4-3
J: TRBJ1-1
D: -

CDR3: CASSPSGGEKLFF
DNA: TGTGCCAGCAGCCCTTCCGGGGGCGAAAAACTGTTTTTT
size: -
V: TRBV28
J: TRBJ1-4
D: -

CDR3: CSVEDRRGTQYF
DNA: TGCAGCGTTGAAGATCGTAGGGGCACCCAGTACTTC
size: -
V: TRBV29-1
J: TRBJ2-5
D: -

CDR3: CAWSAVRETQYF
DNA: TGTGCCTGGAGTGCGGTCCGGGAGACCCAGTACTTC
size: -
V: TRBV30
J: TRBJ2-5
D: -

CDR3: CASNPSGAGIRNEQFF
DNA: TGTGCCAGCAACCCCTCGGGAGCGGGGATACGCAATGAGCAGTTCTTC
size: -
V: TRBV5-4
J: TRBJ2-1
D: TRBD2

CDR3: CASSESNSYEQYF
DNA: TGTGCCAGCAGTGAATCGAACAGCTACGAGCAGTACTTC
size: -
V: TRBV25-1
J: TRBJ2-7
D: -

CDR3: CATNPAGANNEQFF
DNA: TGTGCCACCAACCCAGCGGGGGCCAACAATGAGCAGTTCTTC
size: -
V: TRBV9
J: TRBJ2-1
D: TRBD2

CDR3: CASTPRGTGELFF
DNA: TGTGCCAGCACCCCCCGCGGGACCGGGGAGCTGTTTTTT
size: -
V: TRBV9
J: TRBJ2-2
D: -

CDR3: CAISGGETEAFF
DNA: TGTGCCATCAGTGGGGGGGAAACTGAAGCTTTCTTT
size: -
V: TRBV10-3
J: TRBJ1-1
D: -

CDR3: CASSQGPIGYEQYF
DNA: TGTGCCAGCAGTCAGGGGCCAATTGGCTACGAGCAGTACTTC
size: -
V: TRBV27
J: TRBJ2-7
D: -

CDR3: CATPVRGINTEAFF
DNA: TGTGCCACCCCAGTGCGGGGAATTAACACTGAAGCTTTCTTT
size: few
V: TRBV2
J: TRBJ1-1
D: -

CDR3: CASSTQAADSPLHF
DNA: TGTGCCAGCAGCACACAGGCGGCGGATTCACCCCTCCACTTT
size: -
V: TRBV9
J: TRBJ1-6
D: -

CDR3: CASSIQGNDYNEQFF
DNA: TGTGCCAGCAGCATACAGGGTAACGACTACAATGAGCAGTTCTTC
size: -
V: TRBV28
J: TRBJ2-1
D: -

CDR3: CASSQDTAGGYQETQYF
DNA: TGTGCCAGCAGCCAAGATACAGCAGGGGGATACCAAGAGACCCAGTACTTC
size: -
V: TRBV14
J: TRBJ2-5
D: TRBD1

CDR3: CASSPLGPRPGELFF
DNA: TGTGCTAGCAGCCCCTTGGGACCCCGCCCCGGGGAGCTGTTTTTT
size: few
V: TRBV7-7
J: TRBJ2-2
D: -

CDR3: CASSHRPGAGVEQYF
DNA: TGTGCCAGCAGCCACCGGCCCGGGGCGGGAGTCGAGCAGTACTTC
size: -
V: TRBV5-6
J: TRBJ2-7
D: TRBD2

CDR3: CASSESSYEQYF
DNA: TGTGCCAGCAGTGAATCCTCATACGAGCAGTACTTC
size: few
V: TRBV6-1
J: TRBJ2-7
D: -

CDR3: CSVHAGNTIYF
DNA: TGCAGCGTTCATGCTGGAAACACCATATATTTT
size: -
V: TRBV29-1
J: TRBJ1-3
D: -

CDR3: CASSYSGSITDTQYF
DNA: TGTGCCAGCAGTTATAGCGGGAGTATTACAGATACGCAGTATTTT
size: -
V: TRBV6-5
J: TRBJ2-3
D: TRBD2

CDR3: CASSEPPGDGYTF
DNA: TGTGCCAGCAGTGAACCCCCAGGGGACGGCTACACCTTC
size: few
V: TRBV25-1
J: TRBJ1-2
D: -

CDR3: CATQPGQGDQPQHF
DNA: TGTGCCACCCAACCGGGACAGGGGGACCAGCCCCAGCATTTT
size: -
V: TRBV25-1
J: TRBJ1-5
D: TRBD1

CDR3: CASSLLGEGIYLEQFF
DNA: TGTGCCAGCAGTTTGCTGGGGGAGGGTATCTATCTTGAGCAGTTCTTC
size: -
V: TRBV28
J: TRBJ2-1
D: TRBD2

CDR3: CASGNWPAGEQYF
DNA: TGTGCCAGCGGTAACTGGCCTGCGGGCGAGCAGTACTTC
size: -
V: TRBV27
J: TRBJ2-7
D: -

CDR3: CASSQGNTEAFF
DNA: TGTGCCAGCAGCCAGGGGAACACTGAAGCTTTCTTT
size: few
V: TRBV2
J: TRBJ1-1
D: -

CDR3: CASSQSKSRAAGELFF
DNA: TGTGCCAGCAGCCAATCAAAGTCCCGGGCCGCCGGGGAGCTGTTTTTT
size: -
V: TRBV16
J: TRBJ2-2
D: -

CDR3: CASSLVAPGRLAKNIQYF
DNA: TGTGCCAGCAGCTTAGTAGCGCCGGGTCGCCTAGCCAAAAACATTCAGTACTTC
size: -
V: TRBV7-2
J: TRBJ2-4
D: -

CDR3: CAISDRGGNQPQHF
DNA: TGTGCCATCAGTGATCGGGGTGGCAATCAGCCCCAGCATTTT
size: few
V: TRBV10-3
J: TRBJ1-5
D: -

CDR3: CASSLSQGAEGYTF
DNA: TGTGCCAGCAGTTTATCCCAGGGGGCGGAGGGCTACACCTTC
size: -
V: TRBV27
J: TRBJ1-2
D: TRBD1

CDR3: CASSEFGLSNTGELFF
DNA: TGTGCCAGCAGTGAATTTGGGCTTTCGAACACCGGGGAGCTGTTTTTT
size: -
V: TRBV25-1
J: TRBJ2-2
D: -

CDR3: CASSIALGEGAFTGELFF
DNA: TGTGCCAGTAGTATAGCCCTTGGAGAGGGGGCCTTCACCGGGGAGCTGTTTTTT
size: -
V: TRBV19
J: TRBJ2-2
D: TRBD1

CDR3: CASSRGDYEQYF
DNA: TGTGCCAGCAGTAGAGGTGACTACGAGCAGTACTTC
size: -
V: TRBV27
J: TRBJ2-7
D: -

CDR3: CASSQQGGTEAFF
DNA: TGTGCCAGCAGCCAGCAGGGGGGCACTGAAGCTTTCTTT
size: -
V: TRBV5-4
J: TRBJ1-1
D: TRBD1

CDR3: CASQSTGNNGYTF
DNA: TGTGCCAGCCAAAGCACAGGGAACAATGGCTACACCTTC
size: -
V: TRBV6-5
J: TRBJ1-2
D: -

CDR3: CASARQGPYEQYF
DNA: TGTGCCAGCGCAAGACAGGGTCCCTACGAGCAGTACTTC
size: -
V: TRBV27
J: TRBJ2-7
D: TRBD1

CDR3: CASSLEGSTDTQYF
DNA: TGTGCTAGCAGCTTGGAGGGGTCCACAGATACGCAGTATTTT
size: -
V: TRBV7-7
J: TRBJ2-3
D: -

CDR3: CASSLTGSSYNEQFF
DNA: TGTGCCAGTAGTTTGACAGGGAGCTCCTACAATGAGCAGTTCTTC
size: -
V: TRBV19
J: TRBJ2-1
D: TRBD1

CDR3: CASSPLAYSYEQYF
DNA: TGTGCCAGCAGTCCTCTAGCGTACTCCTACGAGCAGTACTTC
size: -
V: TRBV6-5
J: TRBJ2-7
D: -

CDR3: CASSETAGSYEQYF
DNA: TGTGCCAGCAGTGAAACGGCGGGCTCCTACGAGCAGTACTTC
size: -
V: TRBV6-1
J: TRBJ2-7
D: -

CDR3: CASRNLSGGTDTQYF
DNA: TGTGCCAGCCGAAACCTTAGCGGGGGGACAGATACGCAGTATTTT
size: -
V: TRBV4-2
J: TRBJ2-3
D: TRBD2

CDR3: CASSLSTSSYEQYF
DNA: TGTGCCAGCAGCTTAAGTACGAGCTCCTACGAGCAGTACTTC
size: once
V: TRBV7-9
J: TRBJ2-7
D: -

CDR3: CASSEGAGSYEQYF
DNA: TGTGCCAGCAGTGAAGGGGCGGGCTCCTACGAGCAGTACTTC
size: -
V: TRBV6-1
J: TRBJ2-7
D: -

CDR3: CAISESIDEQFF
DNA: TGTGCCATCAGTGAATCCATCGATGAGCAGTTCTTC
size: few
V: TRBV10-3
J: TRBJ2-1
D: -

CDR3: CASSRDQEGQPQHF
DNA: TGTGCCAGCAGCAGGGACCAGGAGGGTCAGCCCCAGCATTTT
size: few
V: TRBV11-2
J: TRBJ1-5
D: -

CDR3: CAISEGYNEQFF
DNA: TGTGCCATCAGTGAGGGCTACAATGAGCAGTTCTTC
size: -
V: TRBV10-3
J: TRBJ2-1
D: -

CDR3: CATSRDARQDTGELFF
DNA: TGTGCCACCAGCAGAGATGCGAGACAGGACACCGGGGAGCTGTTTTTT
size: -
V: TRBV15
J: TRBJ2-2
D: -

CDR3: CASSPRETSSSYEQYF
DNA: TGTGCCAGCTCACCACGGGAAACCTCCAGCTCCTACGAGCAGTACTTC
size: few
V: TRBV18
J: TRBJ2-7
D: -

CDR3: CASSRGQAADTQYF
DNA: TGTGCCAGCAGTCGAGGACAGGCGGCAGATACGCAGTATTTT
size: -
V: TRBV6-6
J: TRBJ2-3
D: TRBD1

CDR3: CASSALQENTEAFF
DNA: TGTGCCAGCAGCGCACTACAGGAGAACACTGAAGCTTTCTTT
size: -
V: TRBV28
J: TRBJ1-1
D: -

CDR3: CASSERGYSYEQYF
DNA: TGTGCCAGCAGTGAGCGGGGATACTCCTACGAGCAGTACTTC
size: -
V: TRBV2
J: TRBJ2-7
D: -

CDR3: CASSVGVRNSPLHF
DNA: TGTGCCAGCAGCGTAGGAGTGAGGAATTCACCCCTCCACTTT
size: -
V: TRBV9
J: TRBJ1-6
D: -

CDR3: CASSISISYEQYF
DNA: TGTGCCAGTAGTATAAGCATCTCCTACGAGCAGTACTTC
size: -
V: TRBV19
J: TRBJ2-7
D: -

CDR3: CAISGVLASTGELFF
DNA: TGTGCCATCAGTGGAGTACTAGCGAGCACCGGGGAGCTGTTTTTT
size: -
V: TRBV10-3
J: TRBJ2-2
D: TRBD2

CDR3: CASTFGQGSSPLHF
DNA: TGTGCCAGCACCTTCGGACAGGGATCATCACCCCTCCACTTT
size: -
V: TRBV5-6
J: TRBJ1-6
D: TRBD1

CDR3: CASNSKRATEAFF
DNA: TGCGCCAGCAATTCTAAACGGGCCACTGAAGCTTTCTTT
size: medium-sized
V: TRBV10-1
J: TRBJ1-1
D: -

CDR3: CASSVGGDPTGELFF
DNA: TGTGCCAGCTCCGTTGGGGGGGACCCAACCGGGGAGCTGTTTTTT
size: -
V: TRBV9
J: TRBJ2-2
D: TRBD2